The next 27 T cell receptor beta chains were all read from a single sample in a study of prognosis after radiotherapy for stage I lung cancer. CDR3 of TCR beta was amplified from genomic DNA via a two-round multiplex PCR. Individual primers that were specific to each TRBV and TRBJ gene served in first-round PCR. One entry per CDR3 protein results from TCRdb running MiXCR on the multiplex PCR reads. Of tens of thousands of distinct CDR3 sequences detected, approximately 25% appear once; the ten largest clones hold less than 30%. The source was PBMCs, collected before or after stereotactic body radiation therapy (not recorded which). The receptors derive from a donor at least 50 years old with non-small cell lung cancer.

Many counts were recorded for this clonotype. V usage is TRBV18 and J usage is TRBJ2-7; D ambiguous. The CDR3 contains 13 residues. The V gene lost 4 bases and the J gene lost 5 bases, with 12 bases spanning the gap. Germline loops: CDR1 KGHSH, CDR2 LQKENI. CDR3 sequence (DNA): TGTGCCAGCTCACGCTTGCAGGACGACGAGCAGTACTTC. It codes for CASSRLQDDEQYF.

At least ten counts were recorded for this clonotype. J is TRBJ2-4 and V is TRBV20-1; D possibly corresponds to TRBD1 (5 bases). The ends were cut back, 0 bases at V and 3 bases at J, with 12 bases in the middle. CDR1 and CDR2 from the germline V gene are DFQATT and SNEGSKA (reference sequence). There are 15 residues in the CDR3. As DNA, the CDR3 is TGCAGTGCTAGAGATCTCCAGGGCGACAAAAACATTCAGTACTTC. Translation: CSARDLQGDKNIQYF.

This clonotype was found many times. The J gene is TRBJ2-7, the V gene TRBV5-1; TRBD1 matches at 8 bases. Looked up from germline, CDR1 is SGHRS and CDR2 is YFSETQ. The CDR3 is made up of 13 amino acids. Unmatched junction bases numbered 8, after V lost 6 bases and J lost 6 bases. The CDR3 bases are TGCGCCAGCACCGCAGGGGGCTTCTTCGAGCAGTACTTC. Protein product: CASTAGGFFEQYF.

This clonotype showed up many times. V is TRBV9 and J is TRBJ1-6; no reliable D call. V was clipped by 4 bases and J by 5 bases, with 16 bases between them. This CDR3 spans 16 amino acids. CDR1 and CDR2 (germline): SGDLS, YYNGEE. CDR3 amino acids: CASSSRADWNNSPLHF. The DNA of the CDR3 is TGTGCCAGCAGCTCCCGGGCGGACTGGAATAATTCACCCCTCCACTTT. The variable domain in full, with the rest retrieved from reference TRBV9 and TRBJ1-6, is DSGVTQTPKHLITATGQRVTLRCSPRSGDLSVYWYQQSLDQGLQFLIQYYNGEERAKGNILERFSAQQFPDLHSELNLSSLELGDSALYFCASSSRADWNNSPLHFGNGTRLTVT.

This clonotype was seen repeatedly, ten times or more. CDR3 sequence reads: CASIPSGPSTDTQYF. DNA for the CDR3: TGTGCCAGCATCCCCTCGGGCCCAAGCACAGATACGCAGTATTTT. The V and J genes are TRBV5-5 and TRBJ2-3; D ambiguous. Looked up from germline, CDR1 is SGHKS and CDR2 is YYEKEE (reference sequence). V was cut by 6 bases and J by 0 bases, with 14 bases left in between. The CDR3 covers 15 residues. Supplemented by reference TRBV5-5 and TRBJ2-3, the full variable domain reads DAGVTQSPTHLIKTRGQQVTLRCSPISGHKSVSWYQQVLGQGPQFIFQYYEKEERGRGNFPDRFSARQFPNYSSELNVNALLLGDSALYLCASIPSGPSTDTQYFGPGTRLTVL.

At least ten counts were recorded for this clonotype. This chain uses TRBV5-1 with TRBJ2-5; TRBD2 matches at 9 bases. Trimming took 2 bases from V and 2 from J; bases not matched to a gene: 4. CDR1 is SGHRS and CDR2 is YFSETQ in the germline V gene. This CDR3 spans 15 amino acids. The CDR3 coding sequence is TGCGCCAGCAGCTTCATAGCGGGAGAGCAAGAGACCCAGTACTTC. This codes for CASSFIAGEQETQYF.

There are many counts of this clonotype. The chain joins TRBV3-1 to TRBJ1-2; 7 bases match TRBD1. Trimming took 4 bases from V and 4 from J; bases not matched to a gene: 0. This CDR3 is built from 12 residues. CDR1 LGHDT and CDR2 YNNKEL come from the germline V gene (reference sequence). The DNA of the CDR3 is TGTGCCAGCAGCCGGACAGGCTATGGCTACACCTTC. Its translation: CASSRTGYGYTF.

This clonotype was found many times. The chain recombines TRBV28 with TRBJ1-2; TRBD1 matches at 8 bases. Per the germline V gene, CDR1 is MDHEN and CDR2 is SYDVKM. The CDR3 totals 15 residues. V shed 7 bases, J shed 0 bases, and the junction held 7 bases outside the gene matches. The CDR3 sequence: CASKFTGGANYGYTF. CDR3 sequence (DNA): TGTGCCAGCAAATTTACAGGGGGAGCTAACTATGGCTACACCTTC.

This clonotype was detected many times. This sequence joins TRBV19 and TRBJ2-1, with TRBD2 matching 12 bases. This CDR3 spans 16 amino acids. Looked up from germline, CDR1 is LNHDA and CDR2 is SQIVND (reference sequence). V shed 4 bases and J 8 bases; nucleotides not matched to a gene: 9. This CDR3 is CASSRPSGRAGHEQFF. CDR3 nucleotide sequence: TGTGCCAGTAGTAGACCTAGCGGGAGGGCCGGGCATGAGCAGTTCTTC.

Comments on this clonotype: Given a far larger clone just one base away, this is likely a sequencing read error. J is TRBJ2-7 and V is TRBV11-2; 9 nucleotides match TRBD1. The V gene end was trimmed by 7 bases and the J gene end by 3 bases; junction bases not matched to a gene: 10. This CDR3 region has 15 residues. From germline, CDR1 is SGHAT and CDR2 FQNNGV. CDR3 sequence: CASNVQGANNYEQYF. The CDR3 DNA sequence: TGTGCCAGCAACGTACAGGGGGCCAATAACTACGAGCAGTACTTC.

The sample holds many counts of this clonotype. This rearrangement joins TRBV3-1 to TRBJ1-2, with a tentative D call TRBD1 (6 bases). The CDR3 is made up of 13 amino acids. Trimming stripped 4 bases from V and 4 bases from J, with 10 bases between. Germline CDR1 LGHDT, CDR2 YNNKEL (reference sequence). The CDR3 nucleotides read TGTGCCAGCAGCCCCAGGGGCCTCTATGGCTACACCTTC. Translated, it gives CASSPRGLYGYTF.

At least ten counts were recorded for this clonotype. V usage is TRBV12-3 or TRBV12-4 and J usage is TRBJ2-3; the D is unclear. The V and J ends lost 3 bases and 4 bases respectively, with 26 bases between them. The CDR3 covers 19 residues. The CDR3 DNA reads as TGTGCCAGCAGTTTGGGCTCGACCTCGGTAGCCGGTGTACCAGATACGCAGTATTTT. Translating gives CASSLGSTSVAGVPDTQYF.

To note about this clonotype: A far larger clone is only one base removed, so a read error is likely. The V and J genes are TRBV6-4 and TRBJ1-6, with 7 bases fitting TRBD1. The CDR3 runs 15 residues. Germline CDR1 MRHNA, CDR2 SNTAGT. The CDR3: CASRLKARGVSHLHF. The CDR3 DNA reads as TGTGCCAGCCGCCTGAAGGCCAGGGGGGTTTCACACCTCCACTTT.

At least ten counts were recorded for this clonotype. The chain has TRBV12-3 or TRBV12-4 and TRBJ2-1; D is unresolved. The V end lost 5 bases, the J end lost 6 bases, and 5 bases lay between the germline ends. This CDR3 contains 11 residues. The DNA of the CDR3 is TGTGCCAGCAGTCGACTCAATGAGCAGTTCTTC. Encoded protein: CASSRLNEQFF.

This clonotype came up many times. The V gene is TRBV6-5, the J gene TRBJ1-2, with D possibly being TRBD1 (6 bases). The CDR3 is 15 amino acids. The V and J ends lost 0 bases and 8 bases respectively, with 16 bases between them. CDR1 and CDR2 from the germline V gene are MNHEY and SVGAGI. The CDR3 nucleotides are TGTGCCAGCAGTTACTCTAACAGGGTTGACAACGGCTACACCTTC. Translating it yields CASSYSNRVDNGYTF.

Comment on this clonotype: A read error may be the cause here, since a much bigger clone is one base away. V and J are TRBV7-2 and TRBJ2-3, with TRBD2 as a possible D gene (6 bases). This CDR3 is 15 amino acids long. The germline V gene has CDR1 SGHTA and CDR2 FQGNSA. Here the CDR3 DNA reads TGTGTCAGCAGCTTGGACGGGGGAACCGCAGATACGCAGTATTTT. Amino acid sequence: CVSSLDGGTADTQYF.

Details on this clonotype: A far larger clone is a single base away, which makes a read error likely. The chain uses TRBV6-2 or TRBV6-3 and TRBJ1-5; tentatively, D is TRBD1 (5 bases). Trimming left V 6 bases short and J 11 bases short, with 20 bases between. CDR3 length equals 14 residues. The V gene's germline CDR1 is MNHEY and CDR2 SVGEGT. The chain's CDR3 is CASSLSGLQKSQHF. In nucleotides, the CDR3 is TGTGCCAGCAGCTTATCGGGACTTCAGAAGTCCCAGCATTTT.

The chain carries TRBV5-4 and TRBJ2-5; the match to TRBD1 covers 7 bases. V dropped 6 bases and J dropped 7; count of bases not matched to a gene: 6. Germline V lookup: CDR1 SGHNT, CDR2 YYREEE (reference sequence). The length of the CDR3 is 12 residues. DNA for the CDR3: TGTGCCAGCATCCCGGGACAGCCGACCCAGTACTTC. The encoded protein is CASIPGQPTQYF.

This clonotype was seen only a few times. No conserved phenylalanine or tryptophan ends this CDR3, so it is likely a read error. The rearrangement links TRBV5-4 to TRBJ2-7; the D is unclear. CDR1 and CDR2 (germline): SGHNT, YYREEE (reference sequence). This CDR3 has 14 amino acids. Trimming shortened V by 4 bases and J by 2 bases, and 13 bases separated the two germline ends. The CDR3 DNA follows: TGTGCCAGCAGCCATAGGACGGAAACCTACGAGCAGTACCTC. It is translated as CASSHRTETYEQYL.

The chain combines TRBV6-1 with TRBJ2-7; maybe TRBD1 (6 bases). The germline CDR1 and CDR2 sequences are MNHNS and SASEGT. With 6 bases removed from V and 6 bases from J, the gap between germline ends came to 21 bases. The CDR3 extends over 15 amino acids. The CDR3 protein is CASRISRTDLSEQYF. DNA of the CDR3: TGTGCCAGCAGGATATCCAGGACAGACCTAAGCGAGCAGTACTTC.

Ten or more counts support this clonotype. The genes are TRBV28 and TRBJ1-3, with D possibly TRBD1 on 6 matching bases. The CDR3 is 16 amino acids. The V end was cut by 3 bases, the J end by 6 bases, with 18 bases between. CDR1 and CDR2 (germline): MDHEN, SYDVKM. This CDR3 reads CASSFNPPGVENTIYF. As DNA, the CDR3 is TGTGCCAGCAGTTTCAATCCGCCAGGGGTGGAAAACACCATATATTTT.

The chain employs TRBV5-4 and TRBJ2-3, with a possible D match to TRBD1 (6 bases). There are 13 residues in the CDR3. Germline V gene data show CDR1 as SGHNT and CDR2 as YYREEE (reference sequence). Deletions cut 4 bases from V and 5 bases from J, with 11 bases between. Here the CDR3 DNA reads TGTGCCAGCAGCGGGACGACAGGAGATACGCAGTATTTT. Encoded protein: CASSGTTGDTQYF. Full variable domain (remainder filled in from reference TRBV5-4 and TRBJ2-3): ETGVTQSPTHLIKTRGQQVTLRCSSQSGHNTVSWYQQALGQGPQFIFQYYREEENGRGNFPPRFSGLQFPNYSSELNVNALELDDSALYLCASSGTTGDTQYFGPGTRLTVL.

Of note for this clonotype: This likely reflects a read error, since a far larger clone is one base away. This chain links TRBV6-2 or TRBV6-3 with TRBJ1-1; D is unresolved. The V end was cut by 0 bases, the J end by 4 bases, with 12 bases between. The CDR3 is made up of 15 amino acids. Germline CDR1 MNHEY, CDR2 SVGEGT. This CDR3 reads CASSYSRWASTEAFF. The CDR3 DNA reads TGTGCCAGCAGTTACTCGAGATGGGCGTCCACTGAAGCTTTCTTT.

This clonotype was counted at least ten times. The chain combines TRBV11-2 with TRBJ1-4, with D unclear. The CDR3 is made up of 14 amino acids. V was trimmed by 2 bases and J by 6 bases, leaving 10 bases between them. Germline V lookup: CDR1 SGHAT, CDR2 FQNNGV. The CDR3 reads CASSLTRNDEKLFF. Written as DNA, the CDR3 is TGTGCCAGCAGCTTAACGAGGAACGATGAAAAACTGTTTTTT.

This clonotype was seen ten or more times. The chain joins TRBV7-6 to TRBJ2-1; D remains unclear. Trimming shortened V by 2 bases and J by 3 bases, and 14 bases separated the two germline ends. Germline V gene sequence: CDR1 SGHVS, CDR2 FNYEAQ. The CDR3 totals 16 residues. CDR3 protein: CASSLNTQTNYNEQFF. CDR3 DNA sequence: TGTGCCAGCAGCTTAAACACGCAAACTAACTACAATGAGCAGTTCTTC.

This clonotype was detected ten times or more. V usage is TRBV20-1 and J usage is TRBJ2-2, with D unclear. V dropped 5 bases and J dropped 5 bases, with 9 bases sitting between them. This CDR3 has 12 residues. Germline V gives CDR1 DFQATT, CDR2 SNEGSKA (reference sequence). DNA of the CDR3: TGCAGTGCTGGTAGTAGGACCGGGGAGCTGTTTTTT. It specifies CSAGSRTGELFF.

The V call is TRBV6-1, the J call TRBJ2-6; 8 nucleotides align to TRBD2. V shed 10 bases and J 8 bases; nucleotides not matched to a gene: 4. The CDR3 consists of 12 residues. Germline loops: CDR1 MNHNS, CDR2 SASEGT. The CDR3 nucleotides are TGTGCCACCGGGAGGGGGTCCAACGTCCTGACTTTC. This codes for CATGRGSNVLTF.